This record covers a single T cell receptor (beta chain). This clonotype showed up many times. Its antigen is unknown. No base quality values were provided; no much bigger clone lies one nucleotide off. These data are taken from a study of T-cell reconstitution after alpha-beta-depleted transplantation in children (dated by TCRdb to 2016 to 2017). Describing the broader study: Using TCR repertoire profiling, the study quantitatively followed how T-cell immune reconstitution unfolded in children after TCRalphabeta/CD19-depleted allogeneic hematopoietic cell transplantation.

CDR1 and CDR2 are drawn from the germline V gene: MGHRA, YSYEKL. Ends trimmed: V by 4 bases, J by 2 bases; bases unmatched to a gene: 8. From the cysteine through the phenylalanine, the CDR3 covers 16 amino acids. Only the CDR3 region is kept as DNA, spanning 48 bases read in frame from base 1. Library preparation used PCR. These reads were obtained on an Illumina HiSeq 2500. TCR library preparation used molecular barcoding, with unique molecular identifiers applied to normalize quantification of the TCRbeta repertoire. Through fastp at Q25 and MiXCR, TCRdb rebuilt clones from the public reads, retaining in-frame beta chains. Each CDR3 protein gets just one entry, which takes the most common genes and DNA from the rows behind it. For this sample the table gives hundreds of thousands of distinct CDR3 sequences, of which roughly a quarter were detected only once. More than 4.5% of the sample lies in the top ten.

Findings and caveats that apply to the study as a whole: In some patients, the high TCRbeta diversity seen at day 60 was put down to recipient T cells and intrathymic progenitors that had survived conditioning. Hyperexpanded clone frequencies declined over subsequent months; after one year, T-cell counts and TCRbeta diversity were mostly attributed to newly produced T cells. The apparently early alphabetaT-cell count recovery about two months after transplant was reportedly dependent on only several hundred rapidly expanded clones derived from non-depleted graft cells.

The treatment or condition label here, explained by the study, means: allogeneic hematopoietic cell transplantation with graft depleted of TCRalphabeta T cells and CD19 B cells. The children who served as transplant recipients had been given grafts of TCRalphabeta/CD19-depleted allogeneic hematopoietic cells. This TCR was recovered from a female patient aged 2 to 10 who had a stem cell transplant for congenital amegakaryocytic thrombocytopenia, so the T cells may come from the graft donor. Here the sequenced sample was PBMCs, mostly from graft donor cells, taken 360 days after TCRalphabeta/CD19-depleted stem cell transplant. Recombination joined TRBV4-1 with TRBJ2-7; TRBD2 agrees with 10 junctional bases. The bases read TGCGCCAGCAGCCTAACAGGGACTAGCGTTACCTACGAGCAGTACTTC. The translation is CASSLTGTSVTYEQYF.